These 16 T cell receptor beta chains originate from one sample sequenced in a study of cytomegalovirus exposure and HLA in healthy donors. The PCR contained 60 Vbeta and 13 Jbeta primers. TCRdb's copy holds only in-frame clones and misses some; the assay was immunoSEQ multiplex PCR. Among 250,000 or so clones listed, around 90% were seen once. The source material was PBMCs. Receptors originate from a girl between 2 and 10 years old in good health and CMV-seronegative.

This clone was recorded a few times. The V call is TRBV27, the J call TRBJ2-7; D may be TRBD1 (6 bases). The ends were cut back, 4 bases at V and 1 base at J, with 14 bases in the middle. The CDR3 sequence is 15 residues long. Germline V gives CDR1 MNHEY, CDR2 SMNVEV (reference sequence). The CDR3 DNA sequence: TGTGCCAGCAGTTCTGGACAGACACCATCCTACGAGCAGTACTTC. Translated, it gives CASSSGQTPSYEQYF.

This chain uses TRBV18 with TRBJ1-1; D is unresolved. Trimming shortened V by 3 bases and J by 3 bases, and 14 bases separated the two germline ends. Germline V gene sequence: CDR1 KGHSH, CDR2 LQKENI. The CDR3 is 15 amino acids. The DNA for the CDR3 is TGTGCCAGCTCACCCCGGGTGTTTTCGGACACTGAAGCTTTCTTT. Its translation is CASSPRVFSDTEAFF. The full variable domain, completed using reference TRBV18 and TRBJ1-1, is NAGVMQNPRHLVRRRGQEARLRCSPMKGHSHVYWYRQLPEEGLKFMVYLQKENIIDESGMPKERFSAEFPKEGPSILRIQQVVRGDSAAYFCASSPRVFSDTEAFFGQGTRLTVV.

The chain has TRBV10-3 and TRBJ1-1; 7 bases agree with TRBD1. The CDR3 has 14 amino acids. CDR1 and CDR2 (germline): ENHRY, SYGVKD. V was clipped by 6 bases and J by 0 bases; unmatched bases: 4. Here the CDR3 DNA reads TGTGCCATCAGACCCACAGGGGTGAACACTGAAGCTTTCTTT. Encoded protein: CAIRPTGVNTEAFF.

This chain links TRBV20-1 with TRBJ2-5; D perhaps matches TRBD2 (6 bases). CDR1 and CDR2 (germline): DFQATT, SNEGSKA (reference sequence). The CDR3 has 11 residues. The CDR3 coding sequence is TGCGCGGGACTTCTTAAAGAGACCCAGTACTTC. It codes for CAGLLKETQYF.

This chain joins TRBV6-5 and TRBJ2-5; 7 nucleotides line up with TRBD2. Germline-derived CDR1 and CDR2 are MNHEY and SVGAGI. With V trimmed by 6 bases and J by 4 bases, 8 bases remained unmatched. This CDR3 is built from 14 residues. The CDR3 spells CASSRRGGRETQYF. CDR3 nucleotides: TGTGCCAGCAGCCGGCGGGGAGGGAGAGAGACCCAGTACTTC.

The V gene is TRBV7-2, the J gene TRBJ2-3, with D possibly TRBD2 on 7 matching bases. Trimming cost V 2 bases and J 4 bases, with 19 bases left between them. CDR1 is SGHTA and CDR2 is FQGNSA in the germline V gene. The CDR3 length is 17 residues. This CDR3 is CASSLRGASAYSDTQYF. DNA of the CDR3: TGTGCCAGCAGCTTACGGGGGGCTAGCGCCTACTCAGATACGCAGTATTTT.

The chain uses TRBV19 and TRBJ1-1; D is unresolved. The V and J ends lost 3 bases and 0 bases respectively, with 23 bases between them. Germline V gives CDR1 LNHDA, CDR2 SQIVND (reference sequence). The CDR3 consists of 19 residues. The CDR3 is CASSIKRTHWLAMNTEAFF. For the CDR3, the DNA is TGTGCCAGTAGTATTAAGCGGACCCATTGGCTGGCGATGAACACTGAAGCTTTCTTT.

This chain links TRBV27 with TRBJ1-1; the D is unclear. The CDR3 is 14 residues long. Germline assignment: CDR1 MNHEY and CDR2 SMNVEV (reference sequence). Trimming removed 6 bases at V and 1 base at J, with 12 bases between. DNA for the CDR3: TGTGCCAGCAGCCCTATGGTTTGGAACACTGAAGCTTTCTTT. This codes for CASSPMVWNTEAFF.

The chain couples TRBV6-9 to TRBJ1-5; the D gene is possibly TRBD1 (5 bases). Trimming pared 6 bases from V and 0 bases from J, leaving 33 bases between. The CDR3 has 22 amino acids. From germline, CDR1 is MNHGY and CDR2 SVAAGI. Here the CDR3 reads CASSSGIMMKGRYSYSNQPQHF. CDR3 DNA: TGTGCCAGCAGCTCGGGTATAATGATGAAGGGGCGATATTCCTATAGCAATCAGCCCCAGCATTTT.

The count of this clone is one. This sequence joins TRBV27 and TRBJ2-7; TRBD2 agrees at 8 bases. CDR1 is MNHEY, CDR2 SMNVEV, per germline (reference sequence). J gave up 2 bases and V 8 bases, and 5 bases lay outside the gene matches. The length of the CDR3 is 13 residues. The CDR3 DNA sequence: TGTGCCAGCCACCGGGGGGGCGCCTACGAGCAGTACTTC. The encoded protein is CASHRGGAYEQYF.

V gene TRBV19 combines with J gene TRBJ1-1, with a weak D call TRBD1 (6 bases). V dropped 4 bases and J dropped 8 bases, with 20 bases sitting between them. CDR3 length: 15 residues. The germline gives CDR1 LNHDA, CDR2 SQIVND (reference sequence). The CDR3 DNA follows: TGTGCCAGTAGTACAGGGCGCGAGGACAGCCCCGAAGCTTTCTTT. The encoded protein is CASSTGREDSPEAFF.

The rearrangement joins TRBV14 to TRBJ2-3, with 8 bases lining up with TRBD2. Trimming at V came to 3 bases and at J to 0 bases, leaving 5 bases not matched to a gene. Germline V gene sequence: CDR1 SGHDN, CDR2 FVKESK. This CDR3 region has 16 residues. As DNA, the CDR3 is TGTGCCAGCAGCCATCCCGGGGGGGCTAGCACAGATACGCAGTATTTT. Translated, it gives CASSHPGGASTDTQYF.

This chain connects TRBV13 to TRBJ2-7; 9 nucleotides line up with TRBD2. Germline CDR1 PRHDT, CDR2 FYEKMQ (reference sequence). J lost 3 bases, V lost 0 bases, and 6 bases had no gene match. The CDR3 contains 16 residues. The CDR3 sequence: CASSLGPGTSNYEQYF. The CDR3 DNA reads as TGTGCCAGCAGCTTAGGCCCCGGGACTAGCAACTACGAGCAGTACTTC.

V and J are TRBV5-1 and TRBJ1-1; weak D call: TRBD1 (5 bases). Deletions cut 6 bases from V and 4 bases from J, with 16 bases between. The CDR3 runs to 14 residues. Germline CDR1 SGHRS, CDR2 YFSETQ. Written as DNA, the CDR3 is TGCGCCAGCACAAAAGGGGACGGGAGCACTGAAGCTTTCTTT. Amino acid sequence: CASTKGDGSTEAFF.

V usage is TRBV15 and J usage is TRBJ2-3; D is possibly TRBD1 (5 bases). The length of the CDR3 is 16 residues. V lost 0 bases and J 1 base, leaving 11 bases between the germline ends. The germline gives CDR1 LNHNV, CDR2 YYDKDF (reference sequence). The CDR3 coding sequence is TGTGCCACCAGCAGAGATTTTGGGGCGGGCACAGATACGCAGTATTTT. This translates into CATSRDFGAGTDTQYF. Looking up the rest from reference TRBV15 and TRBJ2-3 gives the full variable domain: DAMVIQNPRYQVTQFGKPVTLSCSQTLNHNVMYWYQQKSSQAPKLLFHYYDKDFNNEADTPDNFQSRRPNTSFCFLDIRSPGLGDTAMYLCATSRDFGAGTDTQYFGPGTRLTVL.

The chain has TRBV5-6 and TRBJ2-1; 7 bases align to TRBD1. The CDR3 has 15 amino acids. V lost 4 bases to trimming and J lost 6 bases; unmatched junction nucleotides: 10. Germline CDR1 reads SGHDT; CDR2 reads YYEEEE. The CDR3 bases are TGTGCCAGCAGCCGAAACAGGGGAGCCTTCAATGAGCAGTTCTTC. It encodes CASSRNRGAFNEQFF.